These T cell receptor beta chains were read from a single sample in a study of T cells after yellow fever vaccination. TCRdb processed the 5' RACE reads anew with MiXCR; each CDR3 protein has one entry. The profile shows roughly 400,000 distinct CDR3 sequences, approximately 19% of them singletons. This material consisted of PBMCs, taken before the yellow fever booster vaccination. The receptor source for this set is a man in his late teens or twenties who received the YFV17D yellow fever vaccine. CDR3s include the opening cysteine and the closing phenylalanine or tryptophan. D genes are given only for firm matches. Size values are once, few and many counts, or a class for expanded clones, and some rows have none.

J,length,size,V,D,CDR3,DNA
TRBJ2-4,15,many,TRBV20-1,TRBD2,CSARLAGLAKNIQYF,TGCAGTGCAAGACTAGCGGGGTTAGCCAAAAACATTCAGTACTTC
TRBJ2-3,14,few,TRBV12-3/TRBV12-4,TRBD2,CASSPIAGGDTQYF,TGTGCCAGCAGTCCCATAGCGGGGGGCGATACGCAGTATTTT
TRBJ2-3,15,few,TRBV7-3,TRBD1,CASSLQGARTDTQYF,TGTGCCAGCAGCCTCCAGGGGGCGCGTACAGATACGCAGTATTTT
TRBJ1-1,11,few,TRBV7-9,-,CASSWPGEAFF,TGTGCCAGCAGCTGGCCAGGGGAAGCTTTCTTT
TRBJ2-1,14,-,TRBV20-1,-,CSANRDARSNEQFF,TGCAGTGCGAACCGGGACGCGCGAAGCAATGAGCAGTTCTTC
TRBJ2-4,17,-,TRBV4-2,TRBD2,CASSRRRSGGAVNIQYF,TGTGCCAGCAGCCGCCGAAGGTCGGGGGGGGCCGTAAACATTCAGTACTTC
TRBJ2-2,13,many,TRBV7-9,-,CASRIANTGELFF,TGTGCCAGCAGAATAGCGAACACCGGGGAGCTGTTTTTT
TRBJ2-3,14,many,TRBV5-1,-,CASSLEGAGDTQYF,TGCGCCAGCAGCTTGGAAGGGGCAGGCGATACGCAGTATTTT
TRBJ2-3,14,-,TRBV7-2,-,CASRERASTDTQYF,TGTGCCAGCAGAGAACGTGCTAGCACAGATACGCAGTATTTT
TRBJ1-1,15,-,TRBV4-3,-,CASSQDGGLNTEAFF,TGCGCCAGCAGCCAAGATGGGGGATTGAACACTGAAGCTTTCTTT
TRBJ2-3,14,-,TRBV12-3/TRBV12-4,TRBD1,CASSFRQGSDTQYF,TGTGCCAGCAGTTTCCGACAGGGAAGCGATACGCAGTATTTT
TRBJ1-1,15,few,TRBV7-2,-,CASSLAGATNTEAFF,TGTGCCAGCAGCTTAGCGGGGGCTACAAACACTGAAGCTTTCTTT
TRBJ1-4,16,-,TRBV5-8,-,CASSLRRKGGNEKLFF,TGTGCCAGCAGCTTGCGGAGAAAAGGGGGTAATGAAAAACTGTTTTTT
TRBJ1-6,14,few,TRBV7-9,-,CASTSRGGNSPLHF,TGTGCCAGCACCTCGAGGGGAGGGAATTCACCCCTCCACTTT
TRBJ2-7,14,-,TRBV10-1,-,CASSEAGADYEQYF,TGCGCCAGCAGTGAGGCAGGGGCCGACTACGAGCAGTACTTC
TRBJ1-1,11,few,TRBV7-8,-,CASSFGGMAFF,TGTGCCAGCAGCTTCGGGGGGATGGCTTTCTTT
TRBJ2-2,16,-,TRBV29-1,-,CSVDVRGGGGSGELFF,TGCAGCGTTGACGTTCGGGGAGGGGGCGGTTCCGGGGAGCTGTTTTTT
TRBJ1-2,15,-,TRBV5-1,-,CASSGELSGVYGYTF,TGCGCCAGCAGCGGGGAGCTCTCTGGAGTCTATGGCTACACCTTC
TRBJ2-7,17,few,TRBV7-9,-,CASSPKGGGRPKGEQYF,TGTGCCAGCAGCCCAAAGGGTGGGGGTCGACCGAAGGGCGAGCAGTACTTC
TRBJ2-1,12,few,TRBV30,-,CAWNGYTGEQFF,TGTGCCTGGAACGGATATACCGGTGAGCAGTTCTTC
TRBJ2-4,16,few,TRBV10-3,TRBD1,CAIRKTGNIPKNIQYF,TGTGCCATCAGAAAGACAGGGAATATTCCCAAAAACATTCAGTACTTC
TRBJ2-3,18,few,TRBV7-9,TRBD2,CASRGLRLAGDSTDTQYF,TGTGCCAGCAGAGGCCTGCGTTTGGCGGGGGATAGCACAGATACGCAGTATTTT
TRBJ2-1,15,few,TRBV6-2/TRBV6-3,-,CASSYRSGGYNEQFF,TGTGCCAGCAGTTACCGCTCAGGCGGCTACAATGAGCAGTTCTTC
TRBJ2-1,14,many,TRBV5-1,TRBD1,CASSLRDSHNEQFF,TGCGCCAGCAGCTTGCGGGACAGCCACAATGAGCAGTTCTTC
TRBJ2-1,12,many,TRBV29-1,-,CSVGPRSDEQFF,TGCAGCGTTGGGCCTCGGAGCGATGAGCAGTTCTTC
TRBJ1-2,12,few,TRBV7-2,-,CASSPTNYGYTF,TGTGCCAGCAGCCCCACTAACTATGGCTACACCTTC
TRBJ2-7,14,-,TRBV7-2,TRBD2,CASSLLGLPYEQYF,TGTGCCAGCAGCTTATTGGGACTACCATACGAGCAGTACTTC
TRBJ2-3,13,-,TRBV13,TRBD2,CASSSAGTDTQYF,TGTGCCAGCAGCTCAGCGGGGACAGATACGCAGTATTTT
TRBJ1-2,15,-,TRBV9,TRBD1,CASSPKDRGNYGYTF,TGTGCCAGCAGCCCCAAGGACAGGGGCAACTATGGCTACACCTTC
TRBJ2-1,17,-,TRBV20-1,TRBD2,CSARLAGGPGDYNEQFF,TGCAGTGCTAGGCTAGCGGGGGGGCCCGGGGACTACAATGAGCAGTTCTTC
TRBJ2-1,17,few,TRBV3-1,TRBD2,CASSQVRRGGFYNEQFF,TGTGCCAGCAGCCAAGTCCGGCGGGGGGGGTTTTACAATGAGCAGTTCTTC
TRBJ1-2,19,few,TRBV4-3,-,CASSQDTGAGTLVGYGYTF,TGCGCCAGCAGCCAAGATACGGGGGCAGGTACTCTAGTAGGGTATGGCTACACCTTC
TRBJ2-1,13,few,TRBV25-1,-,CASSALSGNEQFF,TGTGCCAGCAGTGCCCTATCGGGGAATGAGCAGTTCTTC
TRBJ2-2,17,few,TRBV15,-,CATSRDTGHLNTGELFF,TGTGCCACCAGCAGGGATACGGGACATCTGAACACCGGGGAGCTGTTTTTT
TRBJ1-1,14,few,TRBV20-1,-,CSARDTPARDEAFF,TGCAGTGCTAGAGATACACCTGCGAGGGATGAAGCTTTCTTT
TRBJ2-1,12,-,TRBV20-1,TRBD1,CRASDRGDEQFF,TGCAGGGCCTCGGACAGGGGGGATGAGCAGTTCTTC
TRBJ1-1,12,few,TRBV5-5,-,CASSPVVTEAFF,TGTGCCAGCAGCCCCGTTGTCACTGAAGCTTTCTTT
TRBJ2-2,15,few,TRBV4-3,-,CASSRSGANTGELFF,TGCGCCAGCAGCAGGTCCGGGGCGAACACCGGGGAGCTGTTTTTT
TRBJ1-6,17,few,TRBV27,-,CASSLSVGGTYNSPLHF,TGTGCCAGCAGTTTATCGGTCGGAGGAACCTATAATTCACCCCTCCACTTT
TRBJ2-2,14,few,TRBV9,TRBD2,CASSVSSGTGELFF,TGTGCCAGCAGCGTGTCTAGCGGCACCGGGGAGCTGTTTTTT
TRBJ2-1,11,many,TRBV6-2/TRBV6-3,-,CASSTMGEQFF,TGTGCCAGTTCTACGATGGGTGAGCAGTTCTTC
TRBJ2-3,14,few,TRBV5-1,-,CASSLWGLTDTQYF,TGCGCCAGCAGCCTTTGGGGGCTCACAGATACGCAGTATTTT
TRBJ2-3,14,-,TRBV5-1,TRBD1,CASSSTGGGDTQYF,TGCGCCAGCAGCAGTACAGGGGGAGGTGATACGCAGTATTTT
TRBJ2-1,15,-,TRBV5-5,TRBD1,CASTSGTGGFNEQFF,TGTGCCAGCACCTCCGGGACAGGGGGCTTCAATGAGCAGTTCTTC
TRBJ2-5,13,many,TRBV7-3,-,CASSVDIRETQYF,TGTGCCAGCAGCGTAGATATAAGAGAGACCCAGTACTTC
TRBJ1-2,17,-,TRBV4-1,-,CASSQEGGVPNFYGYTF,TGCGCCAGCAGCCAAGAGGGAGGGGTCCCTAACTTCTATGGCTACACCTTC
TRBJ2-2,13,few,TRBV29-1,-,CSVEQGEGGELFF,TGCAGCGTTGAACAGGGAGAAGGCGGGGAGCTGTTTTTT
TRBJ1-1,13,few,TRBV6-2/TRBV6-3,-,CASSYLYTTEAFF,TGTGCCAGCAGTTATCTATACACCACTGAAGCTTTCTTT
TRBJ2-5,15,-,TRBV7-2,TRBD2,CASMWEAGGLETQYF,TGTGCCAGCATGTGGGAGGCGGGGGGGCTGGAGACCCAGTACTTC
TRBJ2-2,13,many,TRBV30,-,CASPTGNTGELFF,TGTGCCTCCCCGACAGGGAACACCGGGGAGCTGTTTTTT
TRBJ2-2,14,few,TRBV12-3/TRBV12-4,TRBD1,CASCFEGAFGELFF,TGTGCCAGCTGTTTTGAGGGGGCTTTCGGGGAGCTGTTTTTT
TRBJ2-1,19,few,TRBV2,-,CARGGFRDPIEHSYNEQFF,TGTGCCAGAGGGGGGTTTAGGGACCCAATAGAACACTCCTACAATGAGCAGTTCTTC
TRBJ2-5,14,-,TRBV10-3,TRBD1,CAIRSDRAEETQYF,TGTGCCATCAGATCGGACAGGGCTGAAGAGACCCAGTACTTC
TRBJ2-3,15,few,TRBV7-2,-,CASSPAGALTDTQYF,TGTGCCAGCAGCCCCGCCGGGGCACTCACAGATACGCAGTATTTT